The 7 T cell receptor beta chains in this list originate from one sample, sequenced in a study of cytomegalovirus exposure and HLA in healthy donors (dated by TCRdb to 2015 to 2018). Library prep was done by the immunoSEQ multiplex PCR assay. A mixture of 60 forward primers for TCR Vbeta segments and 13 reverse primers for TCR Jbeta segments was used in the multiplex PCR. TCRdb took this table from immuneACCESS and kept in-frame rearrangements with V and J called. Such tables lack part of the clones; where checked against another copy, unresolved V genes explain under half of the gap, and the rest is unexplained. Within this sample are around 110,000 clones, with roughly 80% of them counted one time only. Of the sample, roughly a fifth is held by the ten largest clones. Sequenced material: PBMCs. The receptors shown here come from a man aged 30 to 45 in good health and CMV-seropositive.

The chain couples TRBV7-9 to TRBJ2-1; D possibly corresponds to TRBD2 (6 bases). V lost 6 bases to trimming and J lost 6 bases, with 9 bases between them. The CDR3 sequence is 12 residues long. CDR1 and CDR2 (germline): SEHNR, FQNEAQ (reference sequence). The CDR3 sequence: CASSPGGNEQFF. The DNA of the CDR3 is TGTGCCAGCAGTCCCGGGGGCAATGAGCAGTTCTTC.

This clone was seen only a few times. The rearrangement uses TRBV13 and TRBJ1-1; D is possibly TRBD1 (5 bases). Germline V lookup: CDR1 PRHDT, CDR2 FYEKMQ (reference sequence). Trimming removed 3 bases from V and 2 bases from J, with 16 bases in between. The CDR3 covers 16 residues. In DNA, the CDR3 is TGTGCCAGCAGCTTTTCAGGGTTCGGAACAAACACTGAAGCTTTCTTT. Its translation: CASSFSGFGTNTEAFF.

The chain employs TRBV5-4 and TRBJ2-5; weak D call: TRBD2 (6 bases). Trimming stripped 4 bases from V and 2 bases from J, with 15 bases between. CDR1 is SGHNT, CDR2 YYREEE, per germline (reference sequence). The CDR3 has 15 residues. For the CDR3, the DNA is TGTGCCAGCAGCCCTGACCCCAGCGGGCAAGAGACCCAGTACTTC. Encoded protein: CASSPDPSGQETQYF.

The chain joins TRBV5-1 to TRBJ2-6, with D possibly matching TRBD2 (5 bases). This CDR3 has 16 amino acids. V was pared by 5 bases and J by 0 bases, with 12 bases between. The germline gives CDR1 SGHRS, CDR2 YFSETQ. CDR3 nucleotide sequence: TGCGCCAGCAGGTCCGGGATCTCCTCTGGGGCCAACGTCCTGACTTTC. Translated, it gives CASRSGISSGANVLTF.

The CDR3 spells CATSPGGDNNEQFF. As DNA, the CDR3 is TGTGCCACCAGCCCCGGGGGAGATAACAATGAGCAGTTCTTC. V usage is TRBV15 and J usage is TRBJ2-1; D perhaps matches TRBD2 (6 bases). The CDR3 runs 14 residues. Germline lookup yields CDR1 LNHNV and CDR2 YYDKDF (reference sequence). Trimming cost V 5 bases and J 5 bases, with 13 bases left between them.

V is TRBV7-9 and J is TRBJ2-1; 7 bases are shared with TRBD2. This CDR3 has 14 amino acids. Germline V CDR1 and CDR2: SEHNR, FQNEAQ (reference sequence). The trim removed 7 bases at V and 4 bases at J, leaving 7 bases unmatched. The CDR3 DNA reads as TGTGCCAGCACCGCTAGCGGTTCTTACAATGAGCAGTTCTTC. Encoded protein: CASTASGSYNEQFF.

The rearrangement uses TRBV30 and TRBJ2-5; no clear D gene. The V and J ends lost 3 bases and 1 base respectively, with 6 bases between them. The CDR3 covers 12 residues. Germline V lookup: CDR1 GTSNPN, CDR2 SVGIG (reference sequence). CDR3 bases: TGTGCCTGGAGCTTCGTCCAAGAGACCCAGTACTTC. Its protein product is CAWSFVQETQYF.